This entry lists 11 T cell receptor beta chains sequenced from one sample in a study of response to subunit inactivated influenza vaccine. TCRdb independently ran MiXCR on the RT-PCR reads; one entry per CDR3 protein. The table lists about 540,000 distinct CDR3 sequences, under 30% of them singletons. The sample was also linked to a second study, of T cells expressing NK-cell markers. As that report states: In generating TCR beta cDNA, 5'RACE template switching with UMIs was used.

Sequences were derived from CD4+ T cells sorted from PBMCs, sampled 11 to 12 days after vaccination. The receptors shown here come from a middle-aged man who received an inactivated influenza vaccine.

The V and J genes are TRBV20-1 and TRBJ2-7, with TRBD1 matching 10 bases. The trim removed 2 bases at V and 1 base at J, leaving 5 bases unmatched. CDR3 length: 15 amino acids. Germline V CDR1 and CDR2: DFQATT, SNEGSKA (reference sequence). In DNA, the CDR3 is TGCAGTGCTAGACGACCGGGACAGGGGTCCTACGAGCAGTACTTC. This codes for CSARRPGQGSYEQYF.

This clonotype was seen a handful of times. V usage is TRBV2 and J usage is TRBJ2-1; the D call may be TRBD1 or TRBD2 (5 bases each). CDR1 and CDR2 from the germline V gene are SNHLY and FYNNEI. CDR3 length: 16 amino acids. V shed 1 base and J shed 7 bases, with 17 bases lying between them. DNA of the CDR3: TGTGCCAGCAGTGAAGGACGACACAGGTCGGGAAATGAGCAGTTCTTC. This gives the protein CASSEGRHRSGNEQFF.

The sample holds a few counts of this clonotype. This chain joins TRBV6-2 or TRBV6-3 and TRBJ2-2; D remains unclear. The CDR3 contains 15 residues. Deletions cut 2 bases from V and 6 bases from J, with 13 bases between. Per the germline V gene, CDR1 is MNHEY and CDR2 is SVGEGT. The CDR3 loop is CASSYGLIGAGELFF. The DNA of the CDR3 is TGTGCCAGCAGTTACGGCCTCATTGGAGCCGGGGAGCTGTTTTTT.

This chain links TRBV20-1 with TRBJ2-3; 9 bases match TRBD2. CDR1 and CDR2 (germline): DFQATT, SNEGSKA (reference sequence). The junction had 7 bases not matched to a gene; V was cut back by 2 bases and J by 1 base. The CDR3 consists of 16 residues. In nucleotides, the CDR3 is TGCAGTGCTAGATTAGCGGGGGCCGGCGGCACAGATACGCAGTATTTT. Translation: CSARLAGAGGTDTQYF.

The chain recombines TRBV5-1 with TRBJ2-7; D may match TRBD1 or TRBD2 (5 bases each). Germline assignment: CDR1 SGHRS and CDR2 YFSETQ. Deletions cut 0 bases from V and 3 bases from J, with 19 bases between. The CDR3 length is 17 residues. Here the CDR3 DNA reads TGCGCCAGCAGCTTGGGACACTCAGGGAGTCCTAACTACGAGCAGTACTTC. Protein: CASSLGHSGSPNYEQYF.

CDR3 bases: TGTGCCAGCAGCTCCCGGATGGCGGGCGAGGCCCTCCACTTT. Translating gives CASSSRMAGEALHF. V and J are TRBV9 and TRBJ1-6; unclear D gene. CDR1 is SGDLS, CDR2 YYNGEE, per germline. This CDR3 region has 14 residues. Trimming stripped 4 bases from V and 14 bases from J, with 19 bases between. The full variable domain, completed using reference TRBV9 and TRBJ1-6, is DSGVTQTPKHLITATGQRVTLRCSPRSGDLSVYWYQQSLDQGLQFLIQYYNGEERAKGNILERFSAQQFPDLHSELNLSSLELGDSALYFCASSSRMAGEALHFGNGTRLTVT.

The V and J genes are TRBV7-9 and TRBJ1-1; TRBD1 matches 7 bases. V lost 4 bases and J lost 3; bases outside the gene matches: 5. Germline V CDR1 and CDR2: SEHNR, FQNEAQ (reference sequence). This CDR3 has 14 residues. The CDR3 DNA reads as TGTGCCAGCAGCTCGAAGGACAGGTACACTGAAGCTTTCTTT. The encoded protein is CASSSKDRYTEAFF.

The rearrangement links TRBV7-2 to TRBJ2-3, with TRBD2 matching 11 bases. CDR1 SGHTA and CDR2 FQGNSA come from the germline V gene. J was trimmed by 5 bases and V by 6 bases; bases with no gene match: 13. The length of the CDR3 is 17 residues. This CDR3 is CASSPSGGTYGGDTQYF. The CDR3 bases are TGTGCCAGCAGTCCTAGCGGGGGGACTTATGGGGGAGATACGCAGTATTTT.

The rearrangement uses TRBV20-1 and TRBJ2-3; no firm D call. The CDR3 is 11 amino acids. Trimming pared 3 bases from V and 5 bases from J, leaving 6 bases between. From germline, CDR1 is DFQATT and CDR2 SNEGSKA (reference sequence). The CDR3 DNA sequence: TGCAGTGCTAGTGTGGGAGATACGCAGTATTTT. The encoded protein is CSASVGDTQYF.

This clonotype appeared a few times. The rearrangement uses TRBV5-1 and TRBJ1-1; D unresolved. V gave up 5 bases and J gave up 0 bases, with 17 bases separating them. This CDR3 spans 16 amino acids. Germline V gene data show CDR1 as SGHRS and CDR2 as YFSETQ. The CDR3 DNA sequence: TGCGCCAGCAGTGTACGAGGGTTGAGAATGAACACTGAAGCTTTCTTT. Its translation is CASSVRGLRMNTEAFF. Together with reference TRBV5-1 and TRBJ1-1, the CDR3 gives the full variable domain: KAGVTQTPRYLIKTRGQQVTLSCSPISGHRSVSWYQQTPGQGLQFLFEYFSETQRNKGNFPGRFSGRQFSNSRSEMNVSTLELGDSALYLCASSVRGLRMNTEAFFGQGTRLTVV.

This clonotype has more than one count but fewer than ten. The chain is built from TRBV18 and TRBJ1-2, with TRBD1 identical over 8 bases. Unmatched junction bases numbered 9, after V lost 3 bases and J lost 3 bases. Germline CDR1 reads KGHSH; CDR2 reads LQKENI. This CDR3 contains 16 residues. The CDR3 is CASSPMKGQGDYGYTF. The CDR3 DNA sequence: TGTGCCAGCTCACCTATGAAAGGACAGGGAGACTATGGCTACACCTTC.